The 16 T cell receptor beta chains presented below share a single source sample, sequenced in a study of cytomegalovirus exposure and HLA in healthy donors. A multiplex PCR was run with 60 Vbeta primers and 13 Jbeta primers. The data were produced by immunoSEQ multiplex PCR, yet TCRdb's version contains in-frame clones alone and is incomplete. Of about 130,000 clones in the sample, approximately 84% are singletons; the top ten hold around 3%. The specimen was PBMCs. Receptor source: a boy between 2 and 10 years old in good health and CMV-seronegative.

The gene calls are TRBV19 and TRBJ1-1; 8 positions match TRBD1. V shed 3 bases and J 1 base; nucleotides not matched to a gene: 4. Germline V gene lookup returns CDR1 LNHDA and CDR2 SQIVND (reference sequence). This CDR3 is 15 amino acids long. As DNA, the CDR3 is TGTGCCAGTAGTATCAGGGGGCAAAAGAACACTGAAGCTTTCTTT. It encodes CASSIRGQKNTEAFF. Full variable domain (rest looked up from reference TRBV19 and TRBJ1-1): DGGITQSPKYLFRKEGQNVTLSCEQNLNHDAMYWYRQDPGQGLRLIYYSQIVNDFQKGDIAEGYSVSREKKESFPLTVTSAQKNPTAFYLCASSIRGQKNTEAFFGQGTRLTVV.

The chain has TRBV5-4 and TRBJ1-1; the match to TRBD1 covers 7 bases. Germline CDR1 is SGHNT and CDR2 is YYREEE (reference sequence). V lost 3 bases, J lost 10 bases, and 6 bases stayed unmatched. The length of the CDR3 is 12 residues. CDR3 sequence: CASSSYRGRAFF. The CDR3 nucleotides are TGTGCCAGCAGCTCCTACAGGGGCCGAGCTTTCTTT.

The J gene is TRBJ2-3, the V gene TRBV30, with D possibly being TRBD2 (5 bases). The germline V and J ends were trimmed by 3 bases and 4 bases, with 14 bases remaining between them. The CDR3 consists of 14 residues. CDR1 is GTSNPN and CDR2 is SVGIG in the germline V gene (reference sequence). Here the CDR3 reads CAWSGYSVADTQYF. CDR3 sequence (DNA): TGTGCCTGGAGCGGGTATAGCGTCGCAGATACGCAGTATTTT. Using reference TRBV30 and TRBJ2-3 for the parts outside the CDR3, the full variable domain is SQTIHQWPATLVQPVGSPLSLECTVEGTSNPNLYWYRQAAGRGLQLLFYSVGIGQISSEVPQNLSASRPQDRQFILSSKKLLLSDSGFYLCAWSGYSVADTQYFGPGTRLTVL.

Here the CDR3 reads CASSLLAGGEQYV. The CDR3 region has the DNA TGTGCCAGCAGTTTACTAGCGGGAGGCGAGCAGTACGTC. V and J are TRBV27 and TRBJ2-7, with 11 bases lining up with TRBD2. J was trimmed by 6 bases and V by 2 bases; bases with no gene match: 0. CDR3 length: 13 residues. Germline CDR1 is MNHEY and CDR2 is SMNVEV (reference sequence).

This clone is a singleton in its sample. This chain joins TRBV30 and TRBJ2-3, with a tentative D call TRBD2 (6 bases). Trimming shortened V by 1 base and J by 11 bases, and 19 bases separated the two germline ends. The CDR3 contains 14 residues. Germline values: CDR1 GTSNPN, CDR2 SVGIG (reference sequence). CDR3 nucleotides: TGTGCCTGGAGTGATGAGCGGGTGTACCGAAAGCAGTATTTT. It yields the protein CAWSDERVYRKQYF.

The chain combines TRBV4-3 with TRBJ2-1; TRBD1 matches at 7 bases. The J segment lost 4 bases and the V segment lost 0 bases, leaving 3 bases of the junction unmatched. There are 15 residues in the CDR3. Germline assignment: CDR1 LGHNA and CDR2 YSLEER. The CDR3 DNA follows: TGCGCCAGCAGCCAAGACAGGGGGAGTTACAATGAGCAGTTCTTC. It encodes CASSQDRGSYNEQFF.

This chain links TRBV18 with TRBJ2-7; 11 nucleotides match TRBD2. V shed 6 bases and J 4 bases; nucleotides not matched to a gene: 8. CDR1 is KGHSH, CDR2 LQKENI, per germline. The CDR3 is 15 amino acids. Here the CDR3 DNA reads TGTGCCAGCTCCCCAAGGCCTAGCGGGAGGTACGAGCAGTACGTC. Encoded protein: CASSPRPSGRYEQYV.

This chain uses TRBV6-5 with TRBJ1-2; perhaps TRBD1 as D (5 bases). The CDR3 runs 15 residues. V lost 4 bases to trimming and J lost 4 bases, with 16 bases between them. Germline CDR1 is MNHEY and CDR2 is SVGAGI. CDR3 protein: CASSWSFKDSYGYTF. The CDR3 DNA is TGTGCCAGCAGTTGGTCCTTTAAAGACAGCTATGGCTACACCTTC.

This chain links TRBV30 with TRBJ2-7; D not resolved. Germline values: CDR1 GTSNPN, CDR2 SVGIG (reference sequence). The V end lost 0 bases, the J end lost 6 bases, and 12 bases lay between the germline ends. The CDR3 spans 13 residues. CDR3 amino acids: CAWSVNRLGEQYF. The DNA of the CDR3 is TGTGCCTGGAGTGTCAACAGATTGGGCGAGCAGTACTTC.

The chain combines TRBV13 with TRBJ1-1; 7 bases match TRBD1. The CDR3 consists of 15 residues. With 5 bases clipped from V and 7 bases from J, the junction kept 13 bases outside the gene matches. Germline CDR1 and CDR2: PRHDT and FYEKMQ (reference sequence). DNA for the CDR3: TGTGCCAGCAGCAGTAAACAGGGGCTCGTAGGTGAAGCTTTCTTT. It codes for CASSSKQGLVGEAFF.

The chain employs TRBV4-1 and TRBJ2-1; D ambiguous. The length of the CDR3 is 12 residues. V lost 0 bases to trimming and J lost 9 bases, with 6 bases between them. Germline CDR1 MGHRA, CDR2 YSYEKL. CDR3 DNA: TGCGCCAGCAGCCAAGATGGCGGTGAGCAGTTCTTC. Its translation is CASSQDGGEQFF.

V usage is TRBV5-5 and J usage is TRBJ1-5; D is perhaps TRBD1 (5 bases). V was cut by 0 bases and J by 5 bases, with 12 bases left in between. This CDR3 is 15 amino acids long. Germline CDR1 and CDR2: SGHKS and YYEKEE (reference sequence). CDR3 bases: TGTGCCAGCAGCTTGGTGGTGTCGGGGGATCAGCCCCAGCATTTT. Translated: CASSLVVSGDQPQHF.

Here the CDR3 DNA reads TGCGCCAGCAGCCAAGAGGGGGGAGCCGGAAACACCATATATTTT. This codes for CASSQEGGAGNTIYF. The chain couples TRBV4-3 to TRBJ1-3; D is perhaps TRBD1 (5 bases). Trimming removed 0 bases from V and 4 bases from J, with 10 bases in between. This CDR3 contains 15 residues. CDR1 LGHNA and CDR2 YSLEER come from the germline V gene.

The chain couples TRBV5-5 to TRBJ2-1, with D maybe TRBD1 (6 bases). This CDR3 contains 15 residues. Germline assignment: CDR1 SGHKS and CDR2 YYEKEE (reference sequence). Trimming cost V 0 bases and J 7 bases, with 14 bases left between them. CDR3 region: CASSLDTGSLNEQFF. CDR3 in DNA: TGTGCCAGCAGCTTGGATACAGGGAGTTTGAATGAGCAGTTCTTC.

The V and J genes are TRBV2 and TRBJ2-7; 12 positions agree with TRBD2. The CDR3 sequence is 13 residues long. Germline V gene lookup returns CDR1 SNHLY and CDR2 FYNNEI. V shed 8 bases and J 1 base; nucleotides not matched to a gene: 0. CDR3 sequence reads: CASGLAGSYEQYV. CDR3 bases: TGTGCCAGCGGACTAGCGGGATCCTACGAGCAGTACGTC.

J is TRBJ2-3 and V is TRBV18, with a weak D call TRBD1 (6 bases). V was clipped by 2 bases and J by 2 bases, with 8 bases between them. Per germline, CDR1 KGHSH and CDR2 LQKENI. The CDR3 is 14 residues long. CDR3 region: CASSPLGATDTQYF. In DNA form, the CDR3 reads TGTGCCAGCTCACCATTGGGGGCCACAGATACGCAGTATTTT.